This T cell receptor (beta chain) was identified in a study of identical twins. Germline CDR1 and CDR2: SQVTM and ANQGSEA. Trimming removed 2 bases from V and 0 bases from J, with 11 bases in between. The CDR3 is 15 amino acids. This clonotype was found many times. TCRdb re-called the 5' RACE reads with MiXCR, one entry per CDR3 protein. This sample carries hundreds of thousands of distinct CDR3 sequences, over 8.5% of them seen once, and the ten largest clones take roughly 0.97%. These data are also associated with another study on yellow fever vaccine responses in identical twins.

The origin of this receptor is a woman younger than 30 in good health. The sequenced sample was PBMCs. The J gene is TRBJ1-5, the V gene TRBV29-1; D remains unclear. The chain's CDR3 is CSVEMGAGSNQPQHF. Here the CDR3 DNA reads TGCAGCGTTGAAATGGGAGCCGGTAGCAATCAGCCCCAGCATTTT.